The clone carrying this T cell receptor beta chain has just one count. The antigen is undetermined. This sample is part of a study of T cell responses to AZD1222 COVID-19 vaccine. Study-level information: The study pooled second doses at about 4 or about 12 weeks.

The assay was immunoSEQ multiplex PCR, and TCRdb's table has in-frame clones only and misses some. The sample comprises more than 150,000 clones, around nine tenths of which are singletons, and 1.8% rests with the top ten. Regarding the study as a whole: Nearly half of unique spike-specific TCRs reportedly avoided B.1.351 and B.1.1.7 mutated regions. Baseline seropositives among AZD1222 recipients totaled only five or six.

Germline CDR1 is SNHLY and CDR2 is FYNNEI. The CDR3 is 12 residues long. V dropped 5 bases and J dropped 8 bases, with 10 bases sitting between them. The receptor comes from an adult in good health. The sample in question was peripheral blood, obtained on day 0 of AZD1222 vaccination. The V call is TRBV2, the J call TRBJ2-1, with D perhaps matching TRBD1 (5 bases). The CDR3 loop reads CASSPQGHEQFF. The CDR3 DNA reads TGTGCCAGCAGTCCTCAGGGTCATGAGCAGTTCTTC.